These 7 T cell receptor beta chains originate from one sample sequenced in a study of blood T cells in healthy people across ages. For the second PCR, which ran for about 6 to 12 cycles, a sample-barcoded 5' primer and a J-beta primer mix were used. Each CDR3 protein is one row after TCRdb ran MiXCR on the 5' RACE reads. The sample shows 600,000 to 850,000 distinct CDR3 sequences, roughly two fifths of them seen only once. Specimen: blood. Every receptor here comes from a woman aged 60-70 years in good health.

This chain links TRBV5-1 with TRBJ1-5; a possible D gene is TRBD1 (5 bases). Trimming pared 4 bases from V and 3 bases from J, leaving 14 bases between. The CDR3 length is 15 residues. Germline V gene sequence: CDR1 SGHRS, CDR2 YFSETQ. The CDR3 DNA follows: TGCGCCAGCAGCAAGGCGGGGGGGAACAATCAGCCCCAGCATTTT. Translating gives CASSKAGGNNQPQHF.

The V gene is TRBV9, the J gene TRBJ1-1; a possible D gene is TRBD1 (5 bases). This CDR3 region has 18 residues. Germline-derived CDR1 and CDR2 are SGDLS and YYNGEE. Trimming stripped 0 bases from V and 0 bases from J, with 18 bases between. The DNA of the CDR3 is TGTGCCAGCAGCGTAGGGAGTTTTAGGGGCCTCATGAACACTGAAGCTTTCTTT. Amino acid sequence: CASSVGSFRGLMNTEAFF.

Only a few counts were recorded for this clonotype. The chain is built from TRBV5-1 and TRBJ2-7; 7 bases line up with TRBD2. Per the germline V gene, CDR1 is SGHRS and CDR2 is YFSETQ. The CDR3 contains 15 residues. V was clipped by 0 bases and J by 4 bases; unmatched bases: 7. In nucleotides, the CDR3 is TGCGCCAGCAGCTTGGAAGGGCGGGAGAAGTACGAGCAGTACTTC. Its translation: CASSLEGREKYEQYF.

This clonotype was seen once. This chain's CDR3 is CATQTSGYEQYF. The CDR3 DNA follows: TGTGCCACCCAAACTAGCGGCTACGAGCAGTACTTC. The V call is TRBV6-6, the J call TRBJ2-7; 8 bases match TRBD2. The CDR3 extends over 12 amino acids. Germline lookup yields CDR1 MNHNY and CDR2 SVGAGI (reference sequence). V lost 10 bases to trimming and J lost 3 bases; unmatched junction nucleotides: 5.

This clonotype has just a few counts. The chain joins TRBV19 to TRBJ1-2; D might be TRBD1 (5 bases). CDR1 LNHDA and CDR2 SQIVND come from the germline V gene (reference sequence). The V end was cut by 1 base, the J end by 2 bases, with 8 bases between. The CDR3 is made up of 14 amino acids. The CDR3 DNA is TGTGCCAGTAGTATAGGGGACTCAAACTATGGCTACACCTTC. Translation: CASSIGDSNYGYTF.

In its sample, this clonotype was seen a few times. J is TRBJ1-5 and V is TRBV12-3 or TRBV12-4; TRBD1 agrees at 7 bases. The CDR3 extends over 14 amino acids. Trimming cost V 5 bases and J 2 bases; bases outside gene matches: 3. Here the CDR3 reads CASSVTGGNQPQHF. As DNA, the CDR3 is TGTGCCAGCAGTGTCACAGGGGGCAATCAGCCCCAGCATTTT.

On this clonotype: Mismatch with germline at one junction end may stem from a read error. The genes are TRBV6-5 and TRBJ2-1; D is unresolved. Germline CDR1 and CDR2: MNHEY and SVGAGI. CDR3 size: 13 residues. CDR3 loop: CVSRGRQNNEQFF. In DNA form, the CDR3 reads TGTGTCAGCAGAGGCAGGCAAAACAATGAGCAGTTCTTC.